Described below is a single T cell receptor (beta chain) sequence and its context. Profiled with immunoSEQ multiplex PCR; TCRdb holds only in-frame clones, not every one. The table has roughly 190,000 clones, roughly nine tenths seen once. This sample stems from a study of T cell responses to AZD1222 COVID-19 vaccine. The source is an adult who received the AZD1222 COVID-19 vaccine. Sequenced material: peripheral blood, taken 28 days after the second AZD1222 dose.

The DNA for the CDR3 is TGTGCCAGCAGCTTGGGGGTGATCTCCTACAATGAGCAGTTCTTC. Translating gives CASSLGVISYNEQFF. The chain couples TRBV5-4 to TRBJ2-1; D call uncertain. Germline CDR1 and CDR2: SGHNT and YYREEE (reference sequence). The CDR3 is made up of 15 amino acids. The ends were cut back, 0 bases at V and 0 bases at J, with 7 bases in the middle.